The 11 T cell receptor beta chains presented below share a single source sample, sequenced in a study of blood T cell repertoires in COVID-19. Sequencing was performed with immunoSEQ multiplex PCR; in TCRdb, only in-frame clones are kept and a portion is missing. The data contain more than 95,000 clones, approximately 90% of them singletons. The sequenced material came from peripheral blood. Source of these receptors: a man between 60 and 75 years old with acute or convalescent COVID-19.

This chain links TRBV28 with TRBJ1-2; 9 bases are shared with TRBD1. CDR3 length: 14 amino acids. Germline CDR1 and CDR2: MDHEN and SYDVKM. The V segment lost 8 bases and the J segment 2 bases; nucleotides outside the gene matches: 6. Here the CDR3 DNA reads TGTGCCAGCGAAGTAGGGACAGGGAACTATGGCTACACCTTC. Its protein is CASEVGTGNYGYTF.

The chain recombines TRBV5-1 with TRBJ2-2; D uncertain. In germline, CDR1 is SGHRS, CDR2 YFSETQ. There are 15 residues in the CDR3. The V end lost 2 bases, the J end lost 2 bases, and 10 bases lay between the germline ends. CDR3 in DNA: TGCGCCAGCAGCTTAGTTTACAGTAACACCGGGGAGCTGTTTTTT. The encoded protein is CASSLVYSNTGELFF.

In its sample, this clone was seen once. J is TRBJ2-7 and V is TRBV6-5; 7 nucleotides line up with TRBD1. This CDR3 has 14 residues. V shed 0 bases and J 3 bases; nucleotides not matched to a gene: 2. Germline V gene sequence: CDR1 MNHEY, CDR2 SVGAGI. CDR3 sequence: CASSYSWDSYEQYF. The CDR3 DNA sequence: TGTGCCAGCAGTTACTCGTGGGACAGCTACGAGCAGTACTTC.

This clone was picked up one time. The rearrangement joins TRBV20-1 to TRBJ2-1, with D unresolved. The CDR3 loop spans 11 amino acids. The V gene lost 6 bases and the J gene lost 4 bases, with 7 bases spanning the gap. The germline V gene has CDR1 DFQATT and CDR2 SNEGSKA (reference sequence). The CDR3 loop is CSANQYNEQFF. CDR3 sequence (DNA): TGCAGTGCGAACCAGTACAATGAGCAGTTCTTC.

This clone was seen once. The genes are TRBV6-5 and TRBJ2-5; possible D gene TRBD2, 6 bases. V shed 6 bases and J shed 6 bases, with 11 bases lying between them. CDR1 and CDR2 (germline): MNHEY, SVGAGI. This CDR3 is built from 12 residues. CDR3 region: CASRGGSKTQYF. The CDR3 region has the DNA TGTGCCAGCAGGGGAGGTTCGAAGACCCAGTACTTC.

This rearrangement joins TRBV2 to TRBJ2-1, with a tentative D call TRBD1 (7 bases). Germline V gene lookup returns CDR1 SNHLY and CDR2 FYNNEI. The CDR3 has 16 residues. V was cut by 3 bases and J by 7 bases, with 19 bases left in between. Here the CDR3 DNA reads TGTGCCAGCAGTGAGGTACCAGGGGGGTCCGGGAATGAGCAGTTCTTC. As protein: CASSEVPGGSGNEQFF.

This chain joins TRBV5-1 and TRBJ2-3; TRBD1 is a possible D gene (6 bases). The V gene lost 5 bases and the J gene lost 3 bases, with 10 bases spanning the gap. Germline-derived CDR1 and CDR2 are SGHRS and YFSETQ. There are 13 residues in the CDR3. The CDR3 region is CASRQGLTDTQYF. In nucleotides, the CDR3 is TGCGCCAGCAGGCAGGGGTTAACAGATACGCAGTATTTT.

J is TRBJ1-2 and V is TRBV19; 8 nucleotides align to TRBD1. The CDR3 is 14 residues long. Per germline, CDR1 LNHDA and CDR2 SQIVND (reference sequence). Unmatched junction bases numbered 9, after V lost 6 bases and J lost 6 bases. The chain's CDR3 is CASRDREVFHGYTF. The CDR3 DNA is TGTGCCAGTAGGGACAGGGAAGTATTCCATGGCTACACCTTC.

The chain recombines TRBV4-1 with TRBJ1-6, with D unresolved. V lost 4 bases, J lost 9 bases, and 16 bases lay in between. The CDR3 contains 15 residues. Germline-derived CDR1 and CDR2 are MGHRA and YSYEKL. CDR3 protein: CASSRASEVASPLHF. CDR3 bases: TGCGCCAGCAGCCGAGCCTCAGAGGTCGCTTCACCCCTCCACTTT.

V and J are TRBV9 and TRBJ1-2; perhaps TRBD1 as D (5 bases). Germline CDR1 reads SGDLS; CDR2 reads YYNGEE. V shed 0 bases and J shed 8 bases, with 14 bases lying between them. The CDR3 length is 14 residues. The CDR3 protein is CASSVGAGRSGYTF. The CDR3 coding sequence is TGTGCCAGCAGCGTAGGGGCAGGGCGGAGCGGCTACACCTTC. Full variable domain (rest looked up from reference TRBV9 and TRBJ1-2): DSGVTQTPKHLITATGQRVTLRCSPRSGDLSVYWYQQSLDQGLQFLIQYYNGEERAKGNILERFSAQQFPDLHSELNLSSLELGDSALYFCASSVGAGRSGYTFGSGTRLTVV.

V is TRBV10-3 and J is TRBJ1-4, with D possibly TRBD1 on 5 matching bases. CDR3 length: 13 amino acids. V dropped 11 bases and J dropped 3 bases, with 13 bases sitting between them. The V gene's germline CDR1 is ENHRY and CDR2 SYGVKD. The CDR3 reads CASAGISNEKLFF. The CDR3 nucleotides are TGTGCCTCCGCAGGGATATCTAATGAAAAACTGTTTTTT.